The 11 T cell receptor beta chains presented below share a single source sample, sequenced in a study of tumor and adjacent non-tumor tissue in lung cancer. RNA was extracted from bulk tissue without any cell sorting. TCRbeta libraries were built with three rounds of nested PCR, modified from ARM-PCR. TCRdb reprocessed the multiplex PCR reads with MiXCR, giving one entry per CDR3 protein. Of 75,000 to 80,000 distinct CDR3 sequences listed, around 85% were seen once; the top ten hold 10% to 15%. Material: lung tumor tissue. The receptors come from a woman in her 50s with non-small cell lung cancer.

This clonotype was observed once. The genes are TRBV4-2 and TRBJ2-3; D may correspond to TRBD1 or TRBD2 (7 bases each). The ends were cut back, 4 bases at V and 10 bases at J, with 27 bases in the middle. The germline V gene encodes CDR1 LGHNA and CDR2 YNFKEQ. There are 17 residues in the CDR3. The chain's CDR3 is CASSLSQGGSGAHAQYF. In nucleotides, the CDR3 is TGTGCCAGCAGCCTATCGCAGGGGGGCAGCGGGGCACATGCGCAGTATTTT.

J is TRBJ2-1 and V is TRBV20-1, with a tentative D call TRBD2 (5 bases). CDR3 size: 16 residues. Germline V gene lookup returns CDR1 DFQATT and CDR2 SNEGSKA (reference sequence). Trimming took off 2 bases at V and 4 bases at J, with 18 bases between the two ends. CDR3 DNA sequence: TGCAGTGCTAGAAAAAGGACTGCGGCGTATTACAATGAGCAGTTCTTC. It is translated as CSARKRTAAYYNEQFF.

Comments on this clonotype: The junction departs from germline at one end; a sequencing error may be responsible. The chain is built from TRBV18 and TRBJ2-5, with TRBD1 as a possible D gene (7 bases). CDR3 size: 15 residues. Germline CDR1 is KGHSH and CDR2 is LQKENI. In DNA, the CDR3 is TGTGCCATCTCACAACAGGTACAGGGGAGGGAGACCCAGTACTTC. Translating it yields CAISQQVQGRETQYF.

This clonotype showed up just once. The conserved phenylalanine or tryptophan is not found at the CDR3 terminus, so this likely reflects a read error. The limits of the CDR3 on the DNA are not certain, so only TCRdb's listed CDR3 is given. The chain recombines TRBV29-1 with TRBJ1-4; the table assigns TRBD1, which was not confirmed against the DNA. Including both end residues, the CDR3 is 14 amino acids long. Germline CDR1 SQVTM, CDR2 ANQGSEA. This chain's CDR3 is CSSSSRDSSEKLFS.

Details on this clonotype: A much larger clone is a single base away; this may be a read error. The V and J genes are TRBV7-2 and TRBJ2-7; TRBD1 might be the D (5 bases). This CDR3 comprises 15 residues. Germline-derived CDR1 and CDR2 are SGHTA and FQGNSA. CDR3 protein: CASSLARATSYEQSF. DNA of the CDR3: TGTGCCAGCAGCTTAGCCAGGGCCACCTCCTACGAGCAGTCCTTC.

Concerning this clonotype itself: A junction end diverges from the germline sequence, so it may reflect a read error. CDR3 loop: CSAWAPGSSVANVLTF. Written as DNA, the CDR3 is TGCAGCGCTTGGGCCCCCGGGAGTTCTGTGGCCAACGTCCTGACTTTC. The chain combines TRBV29-1 with TRBJ2-6; weak D call: TRBD2 (6 bases). The CDR3 runs to 16 residues. Germline assignment: CDR1 SQVTM and CDR2 ANQGSEA. The full variable domain, completed using reference TRBV29-1 and TRBJ2-6, is SAVISQKPSRDICQRGTSLTIQCQVDSQVTMMFWYRQQPGQSLTLIATANQGSEATYESGFVIDKFPISRPNLTFSTLTVSNMSPEDSSIYLCSAWAPGSSVANVLTFGAGSRLTVL.

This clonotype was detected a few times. The CDR3 region is CSAGRSTGGLFF. In nucleotides, the CDR3 is TGCAGCGCTGGGAGGAGCACCGGTGGGCTGTTTTTT. The V gene is TRBV29-1, the J gene TRBJ2-2; maybe TRBD2 (6 bases). The CDR3 runs 12 residues. Trimming removed 7 bases at V and 13 bases at J, with 19 bases between. Germline V lookup: CDR1 SQVTM, CDR2 ANQGSEA.

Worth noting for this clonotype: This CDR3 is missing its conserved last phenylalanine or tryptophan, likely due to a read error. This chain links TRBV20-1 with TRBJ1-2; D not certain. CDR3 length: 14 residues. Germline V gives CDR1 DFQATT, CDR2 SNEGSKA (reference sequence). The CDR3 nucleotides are TGCTGTGCAACTACACAGTTAGCTAACTATGGCTACACCTTA. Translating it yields CCATTQLANYGYTL.

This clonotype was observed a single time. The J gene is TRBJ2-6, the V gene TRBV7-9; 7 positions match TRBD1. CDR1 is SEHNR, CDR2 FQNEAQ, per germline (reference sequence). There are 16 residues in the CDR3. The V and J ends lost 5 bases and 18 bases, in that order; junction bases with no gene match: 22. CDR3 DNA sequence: TGTGCCAGCAGCCCCGGACAGGACTCTGGGGCCAACGTCAGGACTTTC. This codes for CASSPGQDSGANVRTF. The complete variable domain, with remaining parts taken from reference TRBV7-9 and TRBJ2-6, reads DTGVSQNPRHKITKRGQNVTFRCDPISEHNRLYWYRQTLGQGPEFLTYFQNEAQLEKSRLLSDRFSAERPKGSFSTLEIQRTEQGDSAMYLCASSPGQDSGANVRTFGAGSRLTVL.

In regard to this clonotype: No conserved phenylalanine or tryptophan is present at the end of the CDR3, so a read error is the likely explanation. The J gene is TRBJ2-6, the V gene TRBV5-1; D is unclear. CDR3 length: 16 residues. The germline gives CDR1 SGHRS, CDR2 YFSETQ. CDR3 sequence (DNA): TGCGTCAGCAGCTTCGACACCCTGCCTGGGGCCAACGTCCTGACTCTC. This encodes CVSSFDTLPGANVLTL.

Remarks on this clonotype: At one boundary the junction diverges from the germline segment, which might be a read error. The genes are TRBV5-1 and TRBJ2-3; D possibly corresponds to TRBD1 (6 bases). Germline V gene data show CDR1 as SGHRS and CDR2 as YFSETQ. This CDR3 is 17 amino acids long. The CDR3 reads CASSLKSRLGDTDTQYF. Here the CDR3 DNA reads TGCGCCAGCAGCTTGAAATCACGGTTGGGGGACACAGATACACAGTATTTT.